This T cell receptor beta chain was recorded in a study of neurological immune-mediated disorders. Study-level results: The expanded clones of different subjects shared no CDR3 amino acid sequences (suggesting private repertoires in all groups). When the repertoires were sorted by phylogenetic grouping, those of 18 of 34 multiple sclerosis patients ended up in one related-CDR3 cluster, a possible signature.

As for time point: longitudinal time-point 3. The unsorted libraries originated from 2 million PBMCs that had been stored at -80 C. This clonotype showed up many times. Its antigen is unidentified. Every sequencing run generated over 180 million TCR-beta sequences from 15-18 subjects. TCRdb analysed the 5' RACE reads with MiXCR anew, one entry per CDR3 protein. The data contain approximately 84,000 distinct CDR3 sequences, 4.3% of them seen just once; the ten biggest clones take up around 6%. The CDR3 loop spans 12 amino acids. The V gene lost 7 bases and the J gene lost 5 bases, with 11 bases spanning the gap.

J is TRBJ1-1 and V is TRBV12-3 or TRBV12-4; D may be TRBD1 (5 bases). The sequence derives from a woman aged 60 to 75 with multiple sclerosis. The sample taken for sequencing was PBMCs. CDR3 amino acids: CASIPGKTEAFF. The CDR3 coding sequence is TGTGCCAGCATACCAGGGAAGACTGAAGCTTTCTTT.